A single sample is the source of the 5 T cell receptor beta chains below, sequenced in a study of shared clonotypes between healthy human individuals. As defined, naive CD8 cells were CD45RO-negative and positively selected for CCR7, with terminally differentiated effector memory CD45RA+ cells excluded. Repertoires were generated with immunoSEQ multiplex PCR, while TCRdb's copy carries only in-frame clones and drops some. The table includes around 1.9 million clones, roughly 91% detected once. What was sequenced was naive CD8+ T cells from PBMCs. These receptors all stem from a man between 18 and 35 years old in good health. Some clones in this sample may be carry-over from other donors' samples.

The V gene is TRBV11-2, the J gene TRBJ2-1; possible D gene TRBD2, 6 bases. Germline V gene lookup returns CDR1 SGHAT and CDR2 FQNNGV. The CDR3 has 16 residues. The V and J ends lost 3 bases and 7 bases respectively, with 19 bases between them. The CDR3 protein is CASSFWTGEGLNEQFF. As DNA, the CDR3 is TGTGCCAGCAGCTTTTGGACGGGAGAGGGGTTGAATGAGCAGTTCTTC.

This chain uses TRBV6-5 with TRBJ2-7; 7 bases are shared with TRBD1. The V gene end was trimmed by 3 bases and the J gene end by 5 bases; junction bases not matched to a gene: 13. CDR1 is MNHEY, CDR2 SVGAGI, per germline. CDR3 length: 16 amino acids. CDR3 protein: CASSYFGMTGSDEQYF. CDR3 bases: TGTGCCAGCAGTTATTTTGGGATGACAGGGAGTGACGAGCAGTACTTC.

This sequence joins TRBV19 and TRBJ2-3, with D perhaps TRBD2 (5 bases). CDR1 and CDR2 (germline): LNHDA, SQIVND (reference sequence). The length of the CDR3 is 13 residues. V lost 5 bases to trimming and J lost 5 bases, with 11 bases between them. CDR3 nucleotide sequence: TGTGCCAGTAGTTCGGGCCGGGGAGATACGCAGTATTTT. Its protein product is CASSSGRGDTQYF.

The chain is built from TRBV7-3 and TRBJ2-1; 12 positions match TRBD2. The trim removed 2 bases at V and 10 bases at J, leaving 3 bases unmatched. There are 14 residues in the CDR3. CDR1 is SGHTA and CDR2 is FQGTGA in the germline V gene. CDR3 in DNA: TGTGCCAGCAGCTTACTACTAGCGGGAGGAGAGCAGTTCTTC. Its protein is CASSLLLAGGEQFF.

V and J are TRBV7-2 and TRBJ1-2, with 7 nucleotides matching TRBD1. CDR3 length equals 15 residues. Germline CDR1 and CDR2: SGHTA and FQGNSA. Losses at the gene ends were 4 bases for V and 10 bases for J; bases not matched to a gene: 15. CDR3 region: CASSSRRQGLLDYTF. DNA for the CDR3: TGTGCCAGCAGCTCGAGACGACAGGGACTTTTGGACTACACCTTC.